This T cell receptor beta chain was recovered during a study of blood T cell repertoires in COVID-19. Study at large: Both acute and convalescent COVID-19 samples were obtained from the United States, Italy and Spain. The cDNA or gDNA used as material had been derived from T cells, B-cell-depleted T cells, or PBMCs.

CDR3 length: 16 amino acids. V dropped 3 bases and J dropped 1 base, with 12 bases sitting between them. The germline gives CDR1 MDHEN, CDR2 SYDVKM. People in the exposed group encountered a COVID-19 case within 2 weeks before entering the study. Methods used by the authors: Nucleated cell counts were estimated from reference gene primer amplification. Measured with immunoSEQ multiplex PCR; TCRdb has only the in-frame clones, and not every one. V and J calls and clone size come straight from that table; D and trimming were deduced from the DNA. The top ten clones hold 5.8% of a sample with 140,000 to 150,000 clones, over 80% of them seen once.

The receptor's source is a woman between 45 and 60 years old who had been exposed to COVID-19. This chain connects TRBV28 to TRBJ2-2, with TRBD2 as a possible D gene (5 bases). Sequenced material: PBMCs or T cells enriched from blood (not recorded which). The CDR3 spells CASSLSVARNTGELFF. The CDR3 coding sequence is TGTGCCAGCAGTTTGTCGGTAGCGCGGAACACCGGGGAGCTGTTTTTT.